A selection of T cell receptor beta chains follows, all from one sample in a study of cytomegalovirus exposure and HLA in healthy donors. Method: immunoSEQ multiplex PCR; TCRdb's copy keeps in-frame clones and lacks some. The sample yields approximately 260,000 clones, around 90% seen once. The specimen was PBMCs. Receptor source: a girl aged 2-10 years in good health and CMV-seronegative. The conserved cysteine and the conserved F or W are not part of the CDR3 here. Fields, in order: V gene, CDR3 length, clone size, CDR3 protein. Only some rows state a clone size, as once, few, many or a class for expanded clones.

v_call: TRBV6-1; cdr3_length: 16; clone_size: .; cdr3_aa: ASSGRQGALSIYQPQH
v_call: TRBV7-6; cdr3_length: 16; clone_size: .; cdr3_aa: ASSLDRGLPSSGNTIY
v_call: TRBV29-1; cdr3_length: 13; clone_size: .; cdr3_aa: SVPPPGQGRTEAF
v_call: TRBV15; cdr3_length: 14; clone_size: .; cdr3_aa: ATSRRPTSGGDTQY
v_call: TRBV6-5; cdr3_length: 12; clone_size: .; cdr3_aa: ASSDDSLNTEAF
v_call: TRBV14; cdr3_length: 12; clone_size: once; cdr3_aa: ASSQDLGQVGYT
v_call: TRBV28; cdr3_length: 11; clone_size: .; cdr3_aa: ASSYGFNQPQH
v_call: TRBV5-5; cdr3_length: 12; clone_size: .; cdr3_aa: ASSPSADRVEQY
v_call: TRBV5-1; cdr3_length: 18; clone_size: .; cdr3_aa: ASSFRPLLASGRDSYEQY
v_call: TRBV5-4; cdr3_length: 14; clone_size: .; cdr3_aa: ASSWGAQRGSNEQF
v_call: TRBV5-1; cdr3_length: 14; clone_size: .; cdr3_aa: ASSRRPSDSTDTQY
v_call: TRBV27; cdr3_length: 13; clone_size: .; cdr3_aa: ASSLTGWNAGELF
v_call: TRBV7-2; cdr3_length: 13; clone_size: .; cdr3_aa: ASSLGLAYYNEQF
v_call: TRBV5-4; cdr3_length: 16; clone_size: .; cdr3_aa: ASSLRPGTSGSTDTQY
v_call: TRBV6-4; cdr3_length: 11; clone_size: .; cdr3_aa: ASSRQPTDTQY
v_call: TRBV10-2; cdr3_length: 12; clone_size: .; cdr3_aa: ASNPGGSYNEQF
v_call: TRBV4-1; cdr3_length: 18; clone_size: once; cdr3_aa: ASSQDNADRAIPRNQPQH
v_call: TRBV5-1; cdr3_length: 12; clone_size: .; cdr3_aa: ASSPGLAGVEQY
v_call: TRBV27; cdr3_length: 13; clone_size: .; cdr3_aa: ASSPTSGRAYEQY
v_call: TRBV2; cdr3_length: 13; clone_size: .; cdr3_aa: ASSEEPGQSYEQY
v_call: TRBV7-6; cdr3_length: 15; clone_size: .; cdr3_aa: ASSFTWTGTGGNEQF
v_call: TRBV2; cdr3_length: 9; clone_size: .; cdr3_aa: ASKTGYEQY
v_call: TRBV6-1; cdr3_length: 11; clone_size: .; cdr3_aa: ASGRLLRDEQY
v_call: TRBV27; cdr3_length: 11; clone_size: .; cdr3_aa: ASSFRDTQPQH
v_call: TRBV18; cdr3_length: 13; clone_size: .; cdr3_aa: ASSPQGQGNQPQH
v_call: TRBV30; cdr3_length: 11; clone_size: once; cdr3_aa: AWKRAGLTEAF
v_call: TRBV28; cdr3_length: 12; clone_size: .; cdr3_aa: ASSGTATSYEQY
v_call: TRBV4-1; cdr3_length: 12; clone_size: .; cdr3_aa: ASSPMAGADTQY
v_call: TRBV6-5; cdr3_length: 10; clone_size: once; cdr3_aa: ASSTRLGAQY
v_call: TRBV2; cdr3_length: 12; clone_size: .; cdr3_aa: ASRQDREFEKLF
v_call: TRBV11-2; cdr3_length: 14; clone_size: once; cdr3_aa: ASSSRPRLAALEQF
v_call: TRBV29-1; cdr3_length: 8; clone_size: .; cdr3_aa: SVGEETQY
v_call: TRBV30; cdr3_length: 11; clone_size: .; cdr3_aa: AWSDRDSYEQY
v_call: TRBV19; cdr3_length: 10; clone_size: once; cdr3_aa: AAAVGVGGYT
v_call: TRBV7-7; cdr3_length: 15; clone_size: .; cdr3_aa: ASSRSVDARDNQPQH